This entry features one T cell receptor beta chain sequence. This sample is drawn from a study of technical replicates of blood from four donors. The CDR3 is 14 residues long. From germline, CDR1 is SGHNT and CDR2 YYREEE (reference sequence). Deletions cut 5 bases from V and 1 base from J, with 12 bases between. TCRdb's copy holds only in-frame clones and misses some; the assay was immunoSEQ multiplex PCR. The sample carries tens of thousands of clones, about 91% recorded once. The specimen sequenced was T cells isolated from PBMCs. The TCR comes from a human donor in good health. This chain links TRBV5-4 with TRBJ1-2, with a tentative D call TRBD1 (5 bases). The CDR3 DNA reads TGTGCCAGCAGACAGGACATATTTAACTATGGCTACACCTTC. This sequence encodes CASRQDIFNYGYTF.